This T cell receptor (beta chain) comes out of a study of blood T cell repertoires in COVID-19. Study information: The United States, Italy and Spain supplied acute and convalescent COVID-19 samples. T cells, B-cell-depleted T cells, or PBMCs provided the cDNA or gDNA that served as material.

Sequencing was performed with immunoSEQ multiplex PCR; in TCRdb, only in-frame clones are kept and a portion is missing. The sample yields some 48,000 clones, 90% seen once. The sample taken for sequencing was peripheral blood. The sequence derives from a man in his 70s with active COVID-19.

The CDR3 spells CASSLLVHNEQFF. The CDR3 DNA reads as TGTGCCAGCAGTTTATTAGTCCACAATGAGCAGTTCTTC. This chain uses TRBV27 with TRBJ2-1; D not resolved. V lost 1 base to trimming and J lost 5 bases, with 6 bases between them. Germline V gene sequence: CDR1 MNHEY, CDR2 SMNVEV (reference sequence). This CDR3 has 13 residues.